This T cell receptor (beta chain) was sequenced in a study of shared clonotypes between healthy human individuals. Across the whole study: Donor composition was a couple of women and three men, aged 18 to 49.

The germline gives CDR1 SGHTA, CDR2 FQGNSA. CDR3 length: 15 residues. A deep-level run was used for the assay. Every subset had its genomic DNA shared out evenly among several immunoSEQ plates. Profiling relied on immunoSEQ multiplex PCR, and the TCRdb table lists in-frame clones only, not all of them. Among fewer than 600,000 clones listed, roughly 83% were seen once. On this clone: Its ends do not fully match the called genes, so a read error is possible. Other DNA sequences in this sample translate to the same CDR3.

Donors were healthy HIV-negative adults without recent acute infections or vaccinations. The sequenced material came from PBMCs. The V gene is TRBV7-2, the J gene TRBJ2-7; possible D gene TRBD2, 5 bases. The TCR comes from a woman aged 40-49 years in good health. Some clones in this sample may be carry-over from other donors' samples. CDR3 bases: TGTGCCAGCAGCCTAGGCGGGTATATCTCCTACGAACAGTACTTC. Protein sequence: CASSLGGYISYEQYF. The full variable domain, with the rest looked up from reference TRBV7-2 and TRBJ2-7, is GAGVSQSPSNKVTEKGKDVELRCDPISGHTALYWYRQSLGQGLEFLIYFQGNSAPDKSGLPSDRFSAERTGGSVSTLTIQRTQQEDSAVYLCASSLGGYISYEQYFGPGTRLTVT.